These 14 T cell receptor beta chains originate from one sample sequenced in a study of blood T cell repertoires in COVID-19 (dated by TCRdb to between 2020 and 2021). Library preparation used the immunoSEQ multiplex PCR assay. Entries here come from immuneACCESS through TCRdb and include only in-frame sequences with V and J called. Some clones fail to appear in such tables; in the studies checked, an unresolved V gene covers under half of the shortfall, and the cause of the remainder is unknown. In all, the sample holds about 180,000 clones, and 60% to 80% of those were seen once. Jointly, the top ten make up approximately 26% of the sample. The material sequenced was peripheral blood. The receptor source for this set is a woman aged 70 to 79 with acute or convalescent COVID-19.

The chain is built from TRBV19 and TRBJ2-3; TRBD1 agrees at 9 bases. Germline CDR1 is LNHDA and CDR2 is SQIVND (reference sequence). The CDR3 loop spans 16 amino acids. V trimming: 3 bases; J trimming: 3 bases; junction bases outside the gene matches: 7. The CDR3, as DNA: TGTGCCAGTAGTATCGCCGGGACAGGGTTAACAGATACGCAGTATTTT. Amino acid sequence: CASSIAGTGLTDTQYF.

The chain links TRBV6-5 to TRBJ2-7, with 10 bases fitting TRBD2. This CDR3 is 15 amino acids long. Trimming removed 2 bases from V and 4 bases from J; junction bases left unmatched: 5. Germline assignment: CDR1 MNHEY and CDR2 SVGAGI. The CDR3 protein is CASSYESSGSYEQYF. CDR3 coding DNA: TGTGCCAGCAGTTACGAGTCTAGCGGGAGTTACGAGCAGTACTTC.

This clone has only one observation. The chain links TRBV28 to TRBJ1-4; the D is unclear. The CDR3 has 12 amino acids. Germline V gives CDR1 MDHEN, CDR2 SYDVKM. The V end lost 3 bases, the J end lost 5 bases, and 4 bases lay between the germline ends. The DNA of the CDR3 is TGTGCCAGCAGTTTTCGGAATGAAAAACTGTTTTTT. Its protein product is CASSFRNEKLFF.

V usage is TRBV7-9 and J usage is TRBJ1-2, with D unclear. The germline V gene encodes CDR1 SEHNR and CDR2 FQNEAQ (reference sequence). This CDR3 comprises 14 residues. The V and J ends lost 4 bases and 8 bases respectively, with 17 bases between them. The CDR3 loop is CASSSSRVPPGYTF. DNA of the CDR3: TGTGCCAGCAGCTCGAGTCGGGTCCCTCCAGGCTACACCTTC.

This clone was counted a few times. Within the sample, other DNA sequences also encode this same CDR3. The V call is TRBV2, the J call TRBJ2-7; D may be TRBD2 (5 bases). Trimming stripped 8 bases from V and 4 bases from J, with 9 bases between. The CDR3 consists of 11 residues. Per the germline V gene, CDR1 is SNHLY and CDR2 is FYNNEI. The CDR3 loop reads CASSSGYEQYF. DNA of the CDR3: TGTGCCAGCTCATCGGGGTACGAGCAGTACTTC.

The chain links TRBV3-1 (or the pseudogene TRBV3-2) to TRBJ1-2, with TRBD1 matching 10 bases. The CDR3 has 14 amino acids. Germline V gene sequence: CDR1 LGHDT, CDR2 YNNKEL (reference sequence). After removal of 5 bases from V and 7 bases from J, the junction contained 7 bases not matched to a gene. The CDR3 nucleotides read TGTGCCAGCAGCTGGCCGGGACAGGGGACTGGCTACACCTTC. Protein sequence: CASSWPGQGTGYTF.

CDR3 sequence (DNA): TGTGCCAGCAGTACACAGGGAATGGAGACCCAGTACTTC. It is translated as CASSTQGMETQYF. The chain is built from TRBV7-7 and TRBJ2-5; weak D call: TRBD1 (6 bases). The CDR3 is 13 amino acids. From germline, CDR1 is SSHAT and CDR2 FNYEAQ (reference sequence). Trimming pared 6 bases from V and 5 bases from J, leaving 13 bases between.

The genes are TRBV19 and TRBJ1-3; possibly TRBD1 for D (6 bases). Trimming took off 3 bases at V and 3 bases at J, with 9 bases between the two ends. Germline-derived CDR1 and CDR2 are LNHDA and SQIVND (reference sequence). This CDR3 is 14 amino acids long. The CDR3 DNA reads TGTGCCAGTAGTATCGGACAGATTGGAAACACCATATATTTT. This sequence encodes CASSIGQIGNTIYF.

This sequence joins TRBV21-1 and TRBJ2-1; TRBD1 is the table's D call, not checked against the DNA. TRBV21-1 is deemed a pseudogene. The CDR3 contains 19 residues. The CDR3 nucleotides read TGTGCCAGCAGCAAACACATTCCGCTGTTAGACAGCCGTTTTGATGAGCAGTTCTTC. This codes for CASSKHIPLLDSRFDEQFF.

The V call is TRBV7-2, the J call TRBJ2-1; the D gene is possibly TRBD2 (5 bases). The ends were cut back, 0 bases at V and 7 bases at J, with 16 bases in the middle. This CDR3 is built from 16 residues. The germline CDR1 and CDR2 sequences are SGHTA and FQGNSA. The CDR3, as DNA: TGTGCCAGCAGCTTAGCTCTAGGGAGTGGGGTAAATGAGCAGTTCTTC. The encoded protein is CASSLALGSGVNEQFF.

The chain carries TRBV27 and TRBJ1-1; D is possibly TRBD1 (5 bases). This CDR3 has 15 amino acids. V was trimmed by 3 bases and J by 2 bases, leaving 13 bases between them. Germline loops: CDR1 MNHEY, CDR2 SMNVEV (reference sequence). The CDR3 loop reads CASSFIGGRNTEAFF. CDR3 nucleotides: TGTGCCAGCAGTTTTATCGGGGGGAGAAACACTGAAGCTTTCTTT.

This clone has more than one count but fewer than ten. The chain is built from TRBV3-1 (or the pseudogene TRBV3-2) and TRBJ1-1; no definite D call. Germline CDR1 reads LGHDT; CDR2 reads YNNKEL (reference sequence). V was clipped by 2 bases and J by 1 base, with 5 bases between them. This CDR3 contains 13 residues. This CDR3 reads CASSQLKNTEAFF. DNA of the CDR3: TGTGCCAGCAGCCAACTTAAGAACACTGAAGCTTTCTTT.

The chain couples TRBV13 to TRBJ1-2; D is unresolved. Germline CDR1 PRHDT, CDR2 FYEKMQ (reference sequence). CDR3 length equals 14 residues. V lost 5 bases to trimming and J lost 8 bases, with 18 bases between them. The CDR3 spells CASSPRIQYNGYTF. The CDR3 coding sequence is TGTGCCAGCAGCCCAAGAATACAGTACAACGGCTACACCTTC.

The chain employs TRBV10-3 and TRBJ2-1; D is possibly TRBD2 (5 bases). The CDR3 consists of 16 residues. Deletions cut 10 bases from V and 0 bases from J, with 19 bases between. Looked up from germline, CDR1 is ENHRY and CDR2 is SYGVKD. The CDR3 bases are TGTGCCAGCAAGGTGGTTGCCGGGAACTCCTACAATGAGCAGTTCTTC. It codes for CASKVVAGNSYNEQFF.